The entry below gives a single T cell receptor (beta chain) sequence along with its context. This specimen belongs to a study of shared clonotypes between healthy human individuals. Method: immunoSEQ multiplex PCR; TCRdb's copy keeps in-frame clones and lacks some. The table shows around 99,000 clones, with 60% to 75% occurring only once. Deletions cut 8 bases from V and 5 bases from J, with 16 bases between. This CDR3 contains 13 residues. Germline CDR1 and CDR2: SNHLY and FYNNEI. What CD8 memory combined were CD45RO+ cells and CCR7-negative CD45RA+ TemRA cells. The TCR sequence derives from a man younger than 45 in good health. This chain connects TRBV2 to TRBJ2-7; perhaps TRBD1 as D (6 bases). Material for sequencing was memory CD8+ T cells sorted from blood. Subset in this sample: CD45RO+ cells pooled with CCR7-negative TemRA cells. DNA of the CDR3: TGTGCCAGCGTCCACAGGGATCGCGACGAGCAGTACTTC. Its protein is CASVHRDRDEQYF.